The present entry profiles one T cell receptor (beta chain) with its context. Its cognate antigen is unknown. Healthy Russian Caucasian donors spanned ages roughly 6 to 90 years. Per sample, no less than 5 micrograms of total RNA were extracted. The sample comes from a study of blood T cells in healthy people across ages. Study-wide results and limits: It was found that TCR beta diversity correlated strongly with the percentage of naive T cells. Investigators treated diversity estimates from one million T cells as underestimates.

It was with a sample-barcoded 5' primer and a J-beta primer mix that a second PCR of about 6 to 12 cycles was run. TCRdb reprocessed the 5' RACE reads with MiXCR, giving one entry per CDR3 protein. The sample has around 1.5 million distinct CDR3 sequences, 59% seen once; the top ten hold 6.5% to 8.5%. This CDR3 spans 14 amino acids. The V gene's germline CDR1 is DFQATT and CDR2 SNEGSKA (reference sequence). The junction had 6 bases not matched to a gene; V was cut back by 3 bases and J by 6 bases. V is TRBV20-1 and J is TRBJ2-7; 12 nucleotides align to TRBD2. This TCR was sampled from a man between 18 and 35 years old in good health. Sample: blood. The CDR3 is CSASPTSGRSEQYF. DNA for the CDR3: TGCAGTGCTAGTCCGACTAGCGGGAGAAGCGAGCAGTACTTC.